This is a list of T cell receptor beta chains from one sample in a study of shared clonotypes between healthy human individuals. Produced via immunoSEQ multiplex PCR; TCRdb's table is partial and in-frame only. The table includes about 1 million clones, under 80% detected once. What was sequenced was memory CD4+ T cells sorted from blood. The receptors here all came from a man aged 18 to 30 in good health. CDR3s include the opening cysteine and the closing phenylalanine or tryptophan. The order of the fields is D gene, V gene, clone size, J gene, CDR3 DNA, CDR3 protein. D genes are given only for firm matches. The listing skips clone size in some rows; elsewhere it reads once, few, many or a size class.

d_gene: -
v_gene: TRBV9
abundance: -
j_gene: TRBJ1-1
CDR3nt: TGTGCCAGCAGCGTCCTCCTTATAGGCACTGAAGCTTTCTTT
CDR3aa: CASSVLLIGTEAFF

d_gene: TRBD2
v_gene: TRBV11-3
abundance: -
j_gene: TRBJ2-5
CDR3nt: TGTGCCAGCAGCCAATGGACTAGCGGGGGCCCAGAGACCCAGTACTTC
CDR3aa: CASSQWTSGGPETQYF

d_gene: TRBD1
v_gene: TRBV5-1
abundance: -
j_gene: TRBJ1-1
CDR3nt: TGCGCCAGCAGCTCTCTGACAGGGGGCATAGGGACTGAAGCTTTCTTT
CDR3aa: CASSSLTGGIGTEAFF

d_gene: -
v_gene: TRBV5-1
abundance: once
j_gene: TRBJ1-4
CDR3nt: TGCGCCAGCAGCTTGGGGTCCACTAATGAAAAACTGTTTTTT
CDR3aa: CASSLGSTNEKLFF

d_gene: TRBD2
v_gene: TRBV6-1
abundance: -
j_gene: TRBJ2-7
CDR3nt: TGTGCCAGCAGTGAATACAGCGGGAGGTTATACGAGCAGTACTTC
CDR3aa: CASSEYSGRLYEQYF

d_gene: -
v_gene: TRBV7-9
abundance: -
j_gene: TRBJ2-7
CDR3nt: TGTGCCAGCAGCTTAGCGGTCGGGGATGCGGGGGAGCAGTACTTC
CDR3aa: CASSLAVGDAGEQYF

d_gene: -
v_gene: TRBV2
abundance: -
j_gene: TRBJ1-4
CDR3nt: TGTGCCAGCAGTGAAGACGGGGTTCCCAATGAAAAACTGTTTTTT
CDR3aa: CASSEDGVPNEKLFF

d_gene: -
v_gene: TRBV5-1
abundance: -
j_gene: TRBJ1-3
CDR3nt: TGCGCCACCGGTGCGGGAGATGCTGGAAACACCATATATTTT
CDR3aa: CATGAGDAGNTIYF

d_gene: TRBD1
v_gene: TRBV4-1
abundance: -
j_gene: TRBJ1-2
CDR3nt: TGCGCCAGCAGCCCCCCGACAGGGAAGCGTGGCTACACCTTC
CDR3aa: CASSPPTGKRGYTF

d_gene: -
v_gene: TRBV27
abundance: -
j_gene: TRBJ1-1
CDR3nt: TGTGCCAGCAACCGGCCAGGGCGAACTGAAGCTTTCTTT
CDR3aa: CASNRPGRTEAFF

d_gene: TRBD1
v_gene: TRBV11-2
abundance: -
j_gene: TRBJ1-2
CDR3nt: TGTGCCAGCAGCTACGGACAGGGGTTGAACTATGGCTACACCTTC
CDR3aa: CASSYGQGLNYGYTF

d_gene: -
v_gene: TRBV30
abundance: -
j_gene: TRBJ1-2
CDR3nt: TGTGCCTGGAGTGGTGCAGGGAGCTATGGCTACACCTTC
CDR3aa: CAWSGAGSYGYTF

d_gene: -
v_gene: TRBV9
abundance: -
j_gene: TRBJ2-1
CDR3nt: TGTGCCAGCAGCCCCACCCAAGCCTACAATGAGCAGTTCTTC
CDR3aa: CASSPTQAYNEQFF

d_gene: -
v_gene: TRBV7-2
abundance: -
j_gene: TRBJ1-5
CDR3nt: TGTGCCAGCAGCTTAGTCGGACAGTCGGGCCAGCCCCAGCATTTT
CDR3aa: CASSLVGQSGQPQHF

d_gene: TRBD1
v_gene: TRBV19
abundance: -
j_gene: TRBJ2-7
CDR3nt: TGTGCCAGTAGCCAGAAAGGACAGGGCTACGAGCAGTACTTC
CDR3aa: CASSQKGQGYEQYF

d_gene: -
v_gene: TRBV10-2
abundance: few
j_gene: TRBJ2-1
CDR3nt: TGCGCCAGCACCCGATCTTCGGGGGTGCAGTTCTTC
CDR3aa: CASTRSSGVQFF

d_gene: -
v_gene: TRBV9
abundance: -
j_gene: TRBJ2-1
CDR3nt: TGTGCCAGCAGCCTCCAGGGGATTCCAGCGGGATCTTCCTACAATGAGCAGTTCTTC
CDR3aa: CASSLQGIPAGSSYNEQFF

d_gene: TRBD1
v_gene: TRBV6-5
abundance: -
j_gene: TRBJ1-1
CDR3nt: TGTGCCAGCAAGGCAGGGGGCCTAGGGACTGAAGCTTTCTTT
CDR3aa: CASKAGGLGTEAFF

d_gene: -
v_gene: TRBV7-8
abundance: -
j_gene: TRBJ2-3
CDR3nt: TGTGCCAGCAGCTTAGACGGCAGGGGAACAGATACGCAGTATTTT
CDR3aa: CASSLDGRGTDTQYF

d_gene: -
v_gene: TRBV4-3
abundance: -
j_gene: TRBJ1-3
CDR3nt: TGCGCCAGCAGCCAAGATTGGGGGGCGGCTGGAAACACCATATATTTT
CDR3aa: CASSQDWGAAGNTIYF

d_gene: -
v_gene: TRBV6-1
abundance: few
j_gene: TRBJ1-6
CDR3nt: TGTGCCAGCAGTGAACTGCTACTTTATTCACCCCTCCACTTT
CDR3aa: CASSELLLYSPLHF

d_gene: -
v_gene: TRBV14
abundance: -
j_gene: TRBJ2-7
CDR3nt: TGTGCCAGCAGCCAAGAGGGGTTAGCGGTTGACGAGCAGTACTTC
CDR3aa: CASSQEGLAVDEQYF

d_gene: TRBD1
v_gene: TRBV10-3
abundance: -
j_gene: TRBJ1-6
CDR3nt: TGTGCCATCAGTGAACGGGCATCAGGGGGTGGGAAGAATTCACCCCTCCACTTT
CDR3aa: CAISERASGGGKNSPLHF

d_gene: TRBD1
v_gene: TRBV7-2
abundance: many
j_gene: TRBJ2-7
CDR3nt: TGTGCCAGCAGCTCCTTCTTTACAGGGGGATCCTACGAGCAGTACTTC
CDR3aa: CASSSFFTGGSYEQYF

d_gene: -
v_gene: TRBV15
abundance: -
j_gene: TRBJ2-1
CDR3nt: TGTGCCACCAGCAGAGGACAAGGACAGATCCCCCACAATGAGCAGTTCTTC
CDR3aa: CATSRGQGQIPHNEQFF

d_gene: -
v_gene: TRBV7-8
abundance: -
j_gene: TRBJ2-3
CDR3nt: TGTGCCAGCAGCTTAGGGCGGGCCTGGGAAACAGATACGCAGTATTTT
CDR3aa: CASSLGRAWETDTQYF

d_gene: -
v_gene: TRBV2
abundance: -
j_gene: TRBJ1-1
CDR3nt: TGTGCCAGCAGTGTAGAAGGTCGACGGAGGAACACTGAAGCTTTCTTT
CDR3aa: CASSVEGRRRNTEAFF

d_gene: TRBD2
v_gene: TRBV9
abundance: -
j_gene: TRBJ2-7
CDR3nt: TGTGCCAGCAGCGTAGCTGGGACTAGCGGGTACGAGCAGTACTTC
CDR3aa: CASSVAGTSGYEQYF

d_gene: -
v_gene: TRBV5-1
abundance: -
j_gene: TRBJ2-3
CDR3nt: TGCGCCAGCAGCTTGATCCAAGATACGCAGTATTTT
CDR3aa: CASSLIQDTQYF

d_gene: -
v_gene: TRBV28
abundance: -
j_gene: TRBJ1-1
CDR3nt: TGTGCCAGCAGTTTGGGGGACTTCAACACTGAAGCTTTCTTT
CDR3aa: CASSLGDFNTEAFF

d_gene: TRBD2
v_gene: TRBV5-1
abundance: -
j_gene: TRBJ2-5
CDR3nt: TGCGCCAGCAGCTTGGCAGCTAGCGGGGGGGACCAAGAGACCCAGTACTTC
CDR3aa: CASSLAASGGDQETQYF

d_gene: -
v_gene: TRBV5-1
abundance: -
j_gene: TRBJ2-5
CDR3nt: TGCGCCAGCAGCTTGGAACAGGGTTCAGTGACCCAGTACTTC
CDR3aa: CASSLEQGSVTQYF

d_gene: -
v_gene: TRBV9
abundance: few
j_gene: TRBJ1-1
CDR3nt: TGTGCCAGCAGCGTACGCCCCGCGAACACTGAAGCTTTCTTT
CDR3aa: CASSVRPANTEAFF

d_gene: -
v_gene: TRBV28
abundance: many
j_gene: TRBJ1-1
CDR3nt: TGTGCCAGCAGGGCCGGGGCAGCAGTCTCGAACACTGAAGCTTTCTTT
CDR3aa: CASRAGAAVSNTEAFF

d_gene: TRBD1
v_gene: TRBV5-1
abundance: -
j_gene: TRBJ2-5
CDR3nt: TGCGCCAGCAGCTTGTCCCCGCAGGGGGCCGGGGAGACCCAGTACTTC
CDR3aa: CASSLSPQGAGETQYF

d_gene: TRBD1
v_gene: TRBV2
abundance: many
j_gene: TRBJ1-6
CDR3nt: TGTGCCAGCGCCCGGGACAGGGATAATTCACCCCTCCACTTT
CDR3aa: CASARDRDNSPLHF

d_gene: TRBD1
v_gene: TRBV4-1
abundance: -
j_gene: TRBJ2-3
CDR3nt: TGCGCCAGCAGCCAAGATGTTCCGGGACAGGCGAGTTCAGGGGATACGCAGTATTTT
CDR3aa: CASSQDVPGQASSGDTQYF

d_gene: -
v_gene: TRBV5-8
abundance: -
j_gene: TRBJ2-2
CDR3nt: TGTGCCAGCAGCTTGGAGGTGGGGCTATCGAACACCGGGGAGCTGTTTTTT
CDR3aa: CASSLEVGLSNTGELFF

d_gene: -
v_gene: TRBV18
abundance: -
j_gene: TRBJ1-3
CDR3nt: TGTGCCAGCTCACCACTGAGTGGTTCAGGGTCTGGAAACACCATATATTTT
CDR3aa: CASSPLSGSGSGNTIYF

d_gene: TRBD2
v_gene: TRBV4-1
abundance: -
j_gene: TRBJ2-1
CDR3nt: TGCGCCAGCAGCCAATATAGCGGGGGGGCATACAATGAGCAGTTCTTC
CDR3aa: CASSQYSGGAYNEQFF

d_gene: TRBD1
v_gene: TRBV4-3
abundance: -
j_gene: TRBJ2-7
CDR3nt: TGCGCCAGCAGCCAAGTGACAGGGCGATACGAGCAGTACTTC
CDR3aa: CASSQVTGRYEQYF

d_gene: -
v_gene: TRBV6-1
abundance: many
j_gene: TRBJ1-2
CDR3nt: TGTGCCAGCAGTACACGTCGGGCCTATGGCTACACCTTC
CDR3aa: CASSTRRAYGYTF